This TCR beta chain was sequenced in a study of blood T cells in healthy people across ages (dated by TCRdb to 2013 to 2016). With respect to the entire study: Template switching captured roughly one uniquely barcoded TCR beta cDNA molecule per two T cells in model experiments. Using deep sequencing normalized with unique cDNA molecular identifiers, the study measured how TCR beta repertoire diversity changes with age. Four age groups were formed from the donors: young (average around 15 years), middle-aged (approximately 40), aged (under 70) and long-lived (more than 75). Donors of different ages were randomly distributed across sequencing lanes to avoid experimental bias. Two additional independent replicas of 1 million unique cDNA reads from the same blood draw were analyzed for two donors (one aged 18 to 29 and one aged 80 or older).

Library construction relied on 5' RACE. TCRdb names Illumina HiSeq 2500 as the instrument used. A second PCR of about 7 to 12 cycles was run with a J-beta primer mix and a sample-barcoded 5' primer. A template-switch 5' adaptor carrying 12 random nucleotides introduced a unique molecular identifier onto each TCR beta cDNA molecule. Each sample yielded at least 2.5 million CDR3-containing paired-end reads. First-strand cDNA synthesis was performed from all RNA using the Mint cDNA synthesis kit, with priming by a TRBC-specific oligonucleotide. Following uracil-DNA glycosylase treatment, all cDNA underwent a first 18-cycle PCR with the universal primers M1SS and BC2_uni_R. In the original analysis: Each sample was normalized by randomly selecting 1 million high-quality reads, each carrying a distinct molecular identifier. Instead of being binned into consensus sequences, reads with shared molecular identifiers were discarded. MiTCR, with a Q25 quality threshold and the strictest error-elimination algorithm, was used for CDR3 identification, clonotype clustering and error correction. A nonparametric unseen species model with Euler transformation was used to estimate a lower bound on total TCR beta diversity. The public reads were quality trimmed at Q25 with fastp and then assembled into clones with MiXCR by TCRdb, keeping productive beta chains. Rows with a matching CDR3 protein are joined into one entry that keeps the most common DNA and genes. These V and J calls are TCRdb output, not the study's own analysis. This sample gives approximately 1,000,000 distinct CDR3 sequences in total; roughly two fifths of them show up just once. Of the sample, under 15% is held by the ten largest clones.

In the case of this clonotype: The antigen it binds to is not known. One base away there is no much larger clone; base qualities are not given.

General study outcomes and caveats: Observed TCR beta diversity per million T cells fell roughly linearly with age, and a significant reduction was already apparent by age around 40. A strong correlation was found between observed TCR beta diversity and the percentage of naive T cells measured by flow cytometry. Because profiling used bulk unsorted PBMCs, naive and antigen-experienced compartments could not be compared conclusively. Compared with the aged group, more naive CD4+ T cells, fewer expanded clones and increased TCR diversity were shown by the long-lived group, suggesting age selection. Because donor CMV infection status was unknown, age-related changes in expanded clonotypes were potentially confounded. Estimates of total diversity based on one million sequenced T cells were regarded as lower bounds and as underestimates.

Donors were a few dozen systemically healthy Caucasian individuals from Russia aged roughly 6 to 100 years. Around 10 milliliters of peripheral blood were collected from each donor into EDTA-treated Vacutainer tubes. PBMCs were isolated by Ficoll-Paque density-gradient centrifugation, with at least 6 million obtained per sample. Total RNA was extracted from PBMCs with Trizol reagent, with at least 5 micrograms obtained per sample. For every donor, an aliquot of PBMCs went through flow cytometry to measure the percentages of naive CD45RAhigh/CD27high T cells. The germline V gene (reference sequence) yields MNHEY for CDR1 and SMNVEV for CDR2. Trimming costs V 2 bases and J 5 bases, and their ends lie 10 bases apart. The CDR3 spans 14 residues, from the cysteine through the phenylalanine. Left in the record is the CDR3 DNA by itself, 42 bases read in frame from the first base.

Sequencing input: blood. The sequence joins TRBV27 to TRBJ2-1; no D segment can be confidently identified. This receptor was obtained from a man aged 18 to 30 in good health. The nucleotide sequence is given as TGTGCCAGCAGTTTACGGTTAGCCCACAATGAGCAGTTCTTC. The resulting protein is CASSLRLAHNEQFF.